The text below deals with one T cell receptor (beta chain). Its antigen remains unidentified. This CDR3 is built from 14 residues. Germline V gives CDR1 MDHEN, CDR2 SYDVKM. Trimming stripped 1 base from V and 4 bases from J, with 10 bases between. Sequencing was performed with immunoSEQ multiplex PCR; in TCRdb, only in-frame clones are kept and a portion is missing. In the table there are approximately 2.1 million clones, approximately 95% of which are singletons. The data stem from a study of shared clonotypes between healthy human individuals. Points from the study as a whole: Even with large depth, rarefaction showed that sorted-subset sequencing was incomplete. Generally, estimated richness proved larger in naive subsets than it did in memory subsets. Sharing across four donors was highest in naive CD4 (approximately 5%) and lowest in memory CD8 (approximately 0.4%). Having only a few donors restricted how much genetic and exposure-history diversity was captured.

The receptor was derived from a man younger than 35 in good health. Some clones in this sample may be carry-over from other donors' samples. Material: naive CD4+ T cells from PBMCs. Described subset: CD45RA+ positively selected. The chain links TRBV28 to TRBJ1-2, with TRBD1 as a possible D gene (5 bases). The CDR3 protein is CASSLFGTFYGYTF. In DNA, the CDR3 is TGTGCCAGCAGTTTATTCGGGACTTTCTATGGCTACACCTTC.